This T cell receptor beta chain originates from a study of chemoradiotherapy in HPV16-positive cancers. Germline V gene lookup returns CDR1 MNHNS and CDR2 SASEGT. This CDR3 comprises 15 residues. Study findings and constraints: Candidate HPV-specific clones and E7-related TCR motifs grew in tumor during treatment.

Produced via immunoSEQ multiplex PCR; TCRdb's table is partial and in-frame only. The table shows about 68,000 clones, with roughly 90% occurring only once. Concerning this clone: No antigen is known for it.

This clonotype originated in a human donor with HPV-associated anogenital cancer. The chain couples TRBV6-1 to TRBJ2-5; maybe TRBD1 (5 bases). The DNA end favors TRBJ2-7, so the J call may be wrong. The specimen was blood, collected from a patient who underwent chemoradiotherapy. Written as DNA, the CDR3 is TGTGCCAGCAGTGTTAGGGCAGGGTCCTACTACGAGCAGTACTTC. Translation gives CASSVRAGSYYEQYF.